This T cell receptor beta chain was sequenced during a study of T cells after yellow fever vaccination. As concerns this clonotype: Its antigen is currently unknown.

Whole-study results and caveats: Re-detected after boosting: most primary clones, 95% to 98% of CD4 and about 85% of CD8. Clonotypes found in both CD4 and CD8 compartments made up a small share. Though it reached lower strength, the secondary response hit its peak faster, day 5 versus 15.

This CDR3 comprises 13 residues. Germline values: CDR1 MDHEN, CDR2 SYDVKM. Trimming took off 10 bases at V and 2 bases at J, with 14 bases between the two ends. TCR cDNA was made by 5'RACE template switching, adding a universal primer site and UMIs. MiXCR, run by TCRdb on the 5' RACE reads, gives a single entry per CDR3 protein. The sample holds approximately 110,000 distinct CDR3 sequences; 8% to 9.5% are singletons and the top ten take less than 30%. This clonotype was obtained from a man aged 30 to 45 who received the YFV17D yellow fever vaccine. V and J are TRBV28 and TRBJ2-5, with a tentative D call TRBD1 (6 bases). This specimen consisted of CD8+ T cells sorted from PBMCs, obtained 45 days after the yellow fever booster vaccination. CDR3 bases: TGTGCCATCTGGGTGCAGGGGCAAGAGACCCAGTACTTC. Amino acids: CAIWVQGQETQYF.